One TCR beta chain is described in this entry. Its cognate antigen is unknown. The sample comes from a study of CD4+ T cells in melanoma. Findings of the study overall: Neoantigen-specific CD4+ T cells in melanoma reportedly had diverse differentiation states.

The assay was immunoSEQ multiplex PCR, and TCRdb's table has in-frame clones only and misses some. The sample yields fewer than 20,000 clones, 80% to 90% seen once. CDR1 and CDR2 (germline): MNHNS, SASEGT. V shed 7 bases and J 5 bases; nucleotides not matched to a gene: 2. CDR3 length equals 13 residues. Sequencing input: cells from a culture (not recorded whether cultured in vitro). V is TRBV6-1 and J is TRBJ2-2, with 9 bases aligning to TRBD1. The clonotype comes from a human donor with melanoma. The CDR3 sequence: CASKQGATGELFF. CDR3 DNA sequence: TGTGCCAGCAAACAGGGGGCGACCGGGGAGCTGTTTTTT.